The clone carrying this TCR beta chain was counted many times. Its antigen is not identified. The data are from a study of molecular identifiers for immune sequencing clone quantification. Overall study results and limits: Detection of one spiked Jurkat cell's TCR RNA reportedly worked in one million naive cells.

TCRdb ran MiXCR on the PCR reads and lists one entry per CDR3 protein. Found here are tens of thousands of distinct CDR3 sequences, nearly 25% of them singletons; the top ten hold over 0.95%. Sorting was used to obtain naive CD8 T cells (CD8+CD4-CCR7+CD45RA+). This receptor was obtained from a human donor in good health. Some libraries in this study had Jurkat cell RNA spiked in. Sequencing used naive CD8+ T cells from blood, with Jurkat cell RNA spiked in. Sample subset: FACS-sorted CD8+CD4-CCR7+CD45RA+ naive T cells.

The CDR3 bases are TGCAGTGCTAGGGAGGGGCCCTCAGGGCTTGTCGCCGGGGAGCTGTTTTTT. It translates to CSAREGPSGLVAGELFF. The chain is built from TRBV20-1 and TRBJ2-2; D perhaps matches TRBD2 (6 bases). CDR3 size: 17 residues. CDR1 and CDR2 from the germline V gene are DFQATT and SNEGSKA (reference sequence). Trimming stripped 3 bases from V and 6 bases from J, with 23 bases between.